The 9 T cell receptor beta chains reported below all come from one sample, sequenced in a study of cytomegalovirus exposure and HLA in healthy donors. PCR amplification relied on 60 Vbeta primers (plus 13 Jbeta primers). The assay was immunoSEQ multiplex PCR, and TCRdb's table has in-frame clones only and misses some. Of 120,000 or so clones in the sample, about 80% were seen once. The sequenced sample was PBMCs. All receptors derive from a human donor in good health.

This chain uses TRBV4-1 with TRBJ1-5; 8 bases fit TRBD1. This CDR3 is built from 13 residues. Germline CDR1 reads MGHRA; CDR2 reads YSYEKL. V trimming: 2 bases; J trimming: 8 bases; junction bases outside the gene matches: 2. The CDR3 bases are TGCGCCAGCAGCCAAACAGGGGGGAAGCCCCAGCATTTT. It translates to CASSQTGGKPQHF.

CDR3 sequence (DNA): TGTGCCAGCAGCCCGGGCCTCAGGGCCGGGGAGCTGTTTTTT. Its protein product is CASSPGLRAGELFF. The chain couples TRBV11-1 to TRBJ2-2; TRBD1 is a possible D gene (5 bases). Germline V gives CDR1 SGHAT, CDR2 FQDESV (reference sequence). V was trimmed by 5 bases and J by 6 bases, leaving 13 bases between them. The CDR3 length is 14 residues.

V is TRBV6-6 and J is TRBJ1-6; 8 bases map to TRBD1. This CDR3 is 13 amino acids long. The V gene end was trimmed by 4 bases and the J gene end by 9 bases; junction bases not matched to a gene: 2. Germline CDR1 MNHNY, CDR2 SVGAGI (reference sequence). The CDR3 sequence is CASSSGGPSPLHF. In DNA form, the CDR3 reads TGTGCCAGCAGTTCAGGGGGCCCTTCACCCCTCCACTTT.

DNA of the CDR3: TGTGCCAGCAGCTTCTCGGGGTATGGCTACGAGCAGTACTTC. Translating it yields CASSFSGYGYEQYF. This chain connects TRBV7-9 to TRBJ2-7; possibly TRBD2 for D (5 bases). The V end lost 3 bases, the J end lost 3 bases, and 12 bases lay between the germline ends. The CDR3 runs to 14 residues. Germline CDR1 SEHNR, CDR2 FQNEAQ (reference sequence).

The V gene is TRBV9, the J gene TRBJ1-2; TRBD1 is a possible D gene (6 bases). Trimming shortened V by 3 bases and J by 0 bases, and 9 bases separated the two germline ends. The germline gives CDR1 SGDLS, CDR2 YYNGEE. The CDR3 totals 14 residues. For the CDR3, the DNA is TGTGCCAGCAGCGGGGACATACCTAACTATGGCTACACCTTC. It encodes CASSGDIPNYGYTF.

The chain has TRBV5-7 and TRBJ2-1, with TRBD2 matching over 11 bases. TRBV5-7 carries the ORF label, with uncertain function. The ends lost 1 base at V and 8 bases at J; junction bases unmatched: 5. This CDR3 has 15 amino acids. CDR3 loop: CASSLWLAGGYEQFF. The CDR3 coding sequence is TGTGCCAGCAGCTTGTGGCTAGCGGGGGGCTATGAGCAGTTCTTC.

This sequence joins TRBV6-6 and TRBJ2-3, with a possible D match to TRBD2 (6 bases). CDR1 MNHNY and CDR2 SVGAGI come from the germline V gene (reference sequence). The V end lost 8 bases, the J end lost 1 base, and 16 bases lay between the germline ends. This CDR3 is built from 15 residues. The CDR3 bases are TGTGCCAGCTTGAGCGTTCCGGGGGGCACAGATACGCAGTATTTT. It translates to CASLSVPGGTDTQYF.

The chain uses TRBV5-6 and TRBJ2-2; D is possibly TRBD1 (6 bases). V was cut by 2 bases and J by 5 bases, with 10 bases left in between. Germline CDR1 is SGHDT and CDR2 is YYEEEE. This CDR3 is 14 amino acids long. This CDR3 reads CASSFQGWTGELFF. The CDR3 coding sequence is TGTGCCAGCAGCTTCCAGGGGTGGACCGGGGAGCTGTTTTTT.

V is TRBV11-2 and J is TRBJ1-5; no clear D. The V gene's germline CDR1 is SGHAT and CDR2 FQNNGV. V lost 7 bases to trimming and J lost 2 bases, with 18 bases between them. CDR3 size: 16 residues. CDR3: CASTFENRERNQPQHF. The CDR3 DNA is TGTGCCAGCACCTTCGAGAACCGCGAACGCAATCAGCCCCAGCATTTT.